The 8 T cell receptor beta chains below all came from one sample that was sequenced in a study of T cell clonotyping in hematopoietic cell transplantation. Clones were sequenced by immunoSEQ multiplex PCR, and TCRdb holds only the in-frame ones, with some missing. The top ten clones hold 0.85% to 1% of a sample with approximately 42,000 clones, 95% of them seen once. What was sequenced was peripheral blood mononuclear cells. These receptors were taken from a man aged 25-40 years in good health. Some clones in this sample may be carry-over from other donors' samples.

This clone appeared a few times. This rearrangement joins TRBV27 to TRBJ1-1; no definite D call. CDR3 length equals 14 residues. Germline V gives CDR1 MNHEY, CDR2 SMNVEV (reference sequence). V lost 5 bases to trimming and J lost 6 bases, with 16 bases between them. Written as DNA, the CDR3 is TGTGCCAGCAGTCCTACCCGTTTAGGGTCTGAAGCTTTCTTT. This codes for CASSPTRLGSEAFF.

The V call is TRBV2, the J call TRBJ1-4; D call uncertain. Deletions cut 8 bases from V and 11 bases from J, with 12 bases between. There are 11 residues in the CDR3. Germline V gene data show CDR1 as SNHLY and CDR2 as FYNNEI. CDR3 amino acids: CASCNEAKLFF. For the CDR3, the DNA is TGTGCCAGCTGTAACGAGGCTAAACTGTTTTTT.

This chain links TRBV25-1 with TRBJ1-2; a weak D match, TRBD1 (6 bases). Germline CDR1 MGHDK, CDR2 SYGVNS. This CDR3 comprises 12 residues. V lost 4 bases to trimming and J lost 11 bases, with 14 bases between them. The CDR3, as DNA: TGTGCCAGCAGTGCAGGGGCGGGTAAATACACCTTC. Its protein product is CASSAGAGKYTF.

The chain combines TRBV11-3 with TRBJ2-3, with 11 bases aligning to TRBD2. With V trimmed by 5 bases and J by 0 bases, 4 bases remained unmatched. Germline V gene data show CDR1 as SGHNT and CDR2 as YENEEA. The CDR3 runs 16 residues. The CDR3 reads CASSPGTSGSTDTQYF. DNA of the CDR3: TGTGCCAGCAGCCCAGGGACTAGCGGAAGCACAGATACGCAGTATTTT. Full variable domain (outside the CDR3, taken from reference TRBV11-3 and TRBJ2-3): EAGVVQSPRYKIIEKKQPVAFWCNPISGHNTLYWYLQNLGQGPELLIRYENEEAVDDSQLPKDRFSAERLKGVDSTLKIQPAELGDSAVYLCASSPGTSGSTDTQYFGPGTRLTVL.

The chain has TRBV5-1 and TRBJ2-7; 8 nucleotides align to TRBD2. J lost 7 bases, V lost 0 bases, and 6 bases had no gene match. Germline V gives CDR1 SGHRS, CDR2 YFSETQ. There are 14 residues in the CDR3. The CDR3 DNA reads as TGCGCCAGCAGCTTGGACCCGAGCGGGGGTGAGCAGTACTTC. Translated, it gives CASSLDPSGGEQYF.

The chain uses TRBV6-1 and TRBJ1-2; D gene unclear. Between the trimmed V and J ends, which lost 1 base and 8 bases, there was a span of 11 bases. This CDR3 is built from 13 residues. CDR1 is MNHNS, CDR2 SASEGT, per germline. The CDR3 sequence is CASSEGQSGGYTF. As DNA, the CDR3 is TGTGCCAGCAGTGAAGGGCAGTCGGGAGGCTACACCTTC.

This chain uses TRBV10-2 with TRBJ1-1; D is unresolved. The germline V gene has CDR1 WSHSY and CDR2 SAAADI. The CDR3 totals 12 residues. V gave up 5 bases and J gave up 7 bases, with 11 bases separating them. The CDR3 DNA follows: TGCGCCAGCAGTTCGGGGAGGAATGAAGCTTTCTTT. The encoded protein is CASSSGRNEAFF.

The J gene is TRBJ2-2, the V gene TRBV7-9; no reliable D call. Trimming took off 4 bases at V and 0 bases at J, with 15 bases between the two ends. The CDR3 loop spans 17 amino acids. Germline V gene sequence: CDR1 SEHNR, CDR2 FQNEAQ (reference sequence). CDR3 amino acids: CASSSGNSIANTGELFF. The CDR3 bases are TGTGCCAGCAGCTCAGGAAACAGCATCGCGAACACCGGGGAGCTGTTTTTT.